This TCR beta chain originates from a study of blood T cell repertoires in COVID-19. The overall study: Sites across the United States, Italy and Spain contributed samples from acute and convalescent COVID-19.

Original processing notes: Amplification from reference gene primers served as the basis for estimated nucleated cell counts. Clones were sequenced by immunoSEQ multiplex PCR, and TCRdb holds only the in-frame ones, with some missing. V and J calls and clone size come straight from that table; D and trimming were deduced from the DNA. This sample carries about 140,000 clones, about 80% of them seen once, and the ten largest clones take about 3.2%. This clone showed up just once. Grouping used clinical history reported by participants in a survey and questionnaire. This CDR3 region has 14 residues. The germline V gene has CDR1 SNHLY and CDR2 FYNNEI. J gave up 6 bases and V 11 bases, and 13 bases lay outside the gene matches.

This TCR derives from a woman in her forties or fifties who had recovered from COVID-19. What was sequenced was PBMCs or T cells enriched from blood (not recorded which). The V call is TRBV2, the J call TRBJ2-1; 7 bases are shared with TRBD1. The CDR3 protein is CAVQGSTLGNEQFF. The CDR3 region has the DNA TGTGCCGTACAGGGGTCCACCCTAGGCAATGAGCAGTTCTTC.